This TCR beta chain came from a study of regulatory T cells in long-lasting Graves disease. Study results and caveats: The number of shared public clonotypes was higher in persistent patients (around 2,500) than new patients (966).

Sample time point: persistent/refractory GD, antithyroid drugs over 5 years with positive TRAb. After RNA was extracted from PBMCs, the TCR library was made from it. Roughly 10 milliliters of peripheral blood were taken and placed in EDTA tubes. Building of the TCR beta libraries involved iRepertoire HTBI primers and Arm-PCR of CDR3 regions. TCRdb analysed the multiplex PCR reads with MiXCR anew, one entry per CDR3 protein. The repertoire has about 470,000 distinct CDR3 sequences, less than 25% of them found once; the top ten carry 6.5% to 10%. This CDR3 spans 13 amino acids. The germline CDR1 and CDR2 sequences are MNHNS and SASEGT. Trimming shortened V by 1 base and J by 8 bases, and 8 bases separated the two germline ends. This clonotype was seen more than once but under ten times. The antigen remains unidentified.

Source: peripheral blood mononuclear cells (PBMCs), taken when the disease was refractory, from a patient treated with antithyroid drugs. The sequence came from a female donor with Graves disease. The V and J genes are TRBV6-1 and TRBJ2-2, with no clear D. CDR3 loop: CASSEVIVGELFF. The CDR3 DNA reads TGTGCCAGCAGTGAAGTAATAGTAGGGGAGCTGTTTTTT.